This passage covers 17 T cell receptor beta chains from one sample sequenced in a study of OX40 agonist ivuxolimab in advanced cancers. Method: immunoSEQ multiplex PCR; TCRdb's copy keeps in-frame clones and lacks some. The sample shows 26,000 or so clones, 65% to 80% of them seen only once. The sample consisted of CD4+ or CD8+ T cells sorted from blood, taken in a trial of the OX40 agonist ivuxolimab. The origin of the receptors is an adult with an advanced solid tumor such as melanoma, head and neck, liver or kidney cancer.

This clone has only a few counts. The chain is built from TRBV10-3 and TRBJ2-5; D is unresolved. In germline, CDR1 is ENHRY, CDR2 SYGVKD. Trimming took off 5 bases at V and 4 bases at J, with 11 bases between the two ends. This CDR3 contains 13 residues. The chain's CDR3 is CAISWKVGETQYF. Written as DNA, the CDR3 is TGTGCCATCAGTTGGAAAGTAGGAGAGACCCAGTACTTC.

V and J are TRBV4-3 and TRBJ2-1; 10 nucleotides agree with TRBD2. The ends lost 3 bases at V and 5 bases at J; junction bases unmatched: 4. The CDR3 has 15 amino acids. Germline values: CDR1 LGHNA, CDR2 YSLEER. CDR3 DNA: TGCGCCAGCAGCCAGAGGACTAGCGGAAACAATGAGCAGTTCTTC. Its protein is CASSQRTSGNNEQFF.

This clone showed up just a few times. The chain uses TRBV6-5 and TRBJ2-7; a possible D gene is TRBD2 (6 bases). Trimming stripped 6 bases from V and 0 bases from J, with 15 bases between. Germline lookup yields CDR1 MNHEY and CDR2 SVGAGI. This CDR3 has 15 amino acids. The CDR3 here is CASSPSYGGSYEQYF. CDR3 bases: TGTGCCAGCAGCCCTTCTTACGGGGGCTCCTACGAGCAGTACTTC.

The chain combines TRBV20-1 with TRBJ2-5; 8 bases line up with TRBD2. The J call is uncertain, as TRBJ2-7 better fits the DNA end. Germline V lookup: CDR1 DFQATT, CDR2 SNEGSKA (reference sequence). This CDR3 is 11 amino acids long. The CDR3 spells CSAPSGYEQYF. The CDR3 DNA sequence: TGCAGTGCTCCTAGCGGGTACGAGCAGTACTTC.

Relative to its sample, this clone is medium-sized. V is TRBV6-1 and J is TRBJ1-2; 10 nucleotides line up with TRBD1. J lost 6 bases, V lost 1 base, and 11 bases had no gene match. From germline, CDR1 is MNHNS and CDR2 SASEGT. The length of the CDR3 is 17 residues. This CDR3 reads CASSEERSGQGVHGYTF. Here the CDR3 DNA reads TGTGCCAGCAGTGAAGAGAGGTCCGGACAGGGGGTACATGGCTACACCTTC.

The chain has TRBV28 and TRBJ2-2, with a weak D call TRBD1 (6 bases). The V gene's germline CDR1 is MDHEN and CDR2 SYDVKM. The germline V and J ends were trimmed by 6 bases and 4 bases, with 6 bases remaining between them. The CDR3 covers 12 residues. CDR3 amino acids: CASRGGTGELFF. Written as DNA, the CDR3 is TGTGCCAGCAGAGGGGGCACCGGGGAGCTGTTTTTT.

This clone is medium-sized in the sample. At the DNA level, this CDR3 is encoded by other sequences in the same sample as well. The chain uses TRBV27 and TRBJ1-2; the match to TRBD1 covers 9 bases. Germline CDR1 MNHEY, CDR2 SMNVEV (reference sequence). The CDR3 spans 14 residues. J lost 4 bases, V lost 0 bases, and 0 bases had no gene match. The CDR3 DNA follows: TGTGCCAGCAGTTTATCGGGACAGGGCTATGGCTACACCTTC. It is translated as CASSLSGQGYGYTF.

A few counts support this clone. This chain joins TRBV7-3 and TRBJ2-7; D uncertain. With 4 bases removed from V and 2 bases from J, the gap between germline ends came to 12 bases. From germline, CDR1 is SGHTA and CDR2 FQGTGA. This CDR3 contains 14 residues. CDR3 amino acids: CASSYSPGPYEQYF. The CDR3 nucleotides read TGTGCCAGCAGCTACTCACCGGGTCCCTACGAGCAGTACTTC.

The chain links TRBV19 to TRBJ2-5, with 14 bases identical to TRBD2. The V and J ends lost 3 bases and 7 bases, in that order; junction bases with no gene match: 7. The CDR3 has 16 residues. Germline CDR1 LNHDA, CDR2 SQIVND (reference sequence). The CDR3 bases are TGTGCCAGTAGTATCGGACTAGCGGGGGGACCCGGGACCCAGTACTTC. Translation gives CASSIGLAGGPGTQYF.

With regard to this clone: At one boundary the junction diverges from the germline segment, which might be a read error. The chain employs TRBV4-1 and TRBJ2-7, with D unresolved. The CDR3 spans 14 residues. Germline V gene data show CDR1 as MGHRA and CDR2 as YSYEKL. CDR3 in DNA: TGCGCCAGCAACCAAGTGGCCAGTTCTTACGAGCAGTACTTC. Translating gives CASNQVASSYEQYF.

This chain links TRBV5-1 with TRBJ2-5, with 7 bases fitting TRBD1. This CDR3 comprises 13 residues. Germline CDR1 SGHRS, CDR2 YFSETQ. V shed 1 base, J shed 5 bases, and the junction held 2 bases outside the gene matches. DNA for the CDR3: TGCGCCAGCAGCTTGAGGGGGCCGGAGACCCAGTACTTC. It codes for CASSLRGPETQYF.

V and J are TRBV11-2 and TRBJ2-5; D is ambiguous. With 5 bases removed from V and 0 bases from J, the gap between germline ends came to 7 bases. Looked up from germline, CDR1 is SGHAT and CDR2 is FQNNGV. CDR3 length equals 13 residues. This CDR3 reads CASSVDYQETQYF. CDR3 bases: TGTGCCAGCAGCGTCGATTACCAAGAGACCCAGTACTTC.

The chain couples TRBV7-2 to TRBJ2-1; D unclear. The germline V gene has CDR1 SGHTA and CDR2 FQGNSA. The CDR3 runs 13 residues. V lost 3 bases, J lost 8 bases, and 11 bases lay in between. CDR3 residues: CASSFFGYDEQFF. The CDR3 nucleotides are TGTGCCAGCAGCTTCTTTGGCTATGATGAGCAGTTCTTC.

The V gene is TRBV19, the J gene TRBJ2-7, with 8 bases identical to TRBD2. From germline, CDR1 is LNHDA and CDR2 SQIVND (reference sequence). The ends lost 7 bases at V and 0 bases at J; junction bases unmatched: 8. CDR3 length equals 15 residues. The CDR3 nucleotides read TGTGCCAGTACGGGAGGGCAGGGGAGCTCCTACGAGCAGTACTTC. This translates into CASTGGQGSSYEQYF.

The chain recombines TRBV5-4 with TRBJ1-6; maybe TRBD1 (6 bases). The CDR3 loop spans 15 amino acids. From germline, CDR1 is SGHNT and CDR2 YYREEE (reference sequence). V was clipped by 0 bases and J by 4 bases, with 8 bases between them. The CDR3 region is CASSLGGAYNSPLHF. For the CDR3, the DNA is TGTGCCAGCAGCTTGGGGGGGGCGTATAATTCACCCCTCCACTTT.

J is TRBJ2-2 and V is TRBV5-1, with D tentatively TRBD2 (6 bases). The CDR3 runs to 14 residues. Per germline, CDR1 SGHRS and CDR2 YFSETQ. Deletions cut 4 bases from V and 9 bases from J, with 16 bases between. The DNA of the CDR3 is TGCGCCAGCAGCGGCGGGACCCCTACCAGGGAGCTGTTTTTT. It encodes CASSGGTPTRELFF.

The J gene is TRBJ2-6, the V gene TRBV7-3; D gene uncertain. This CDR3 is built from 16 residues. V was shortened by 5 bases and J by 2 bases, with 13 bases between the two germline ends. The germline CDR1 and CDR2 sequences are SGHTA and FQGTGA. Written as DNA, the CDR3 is TGTGCCAGCAGCCAAGGTGCGGTCACTGGGGCCAACGTCCTGACTTTC. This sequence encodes CASSQGAVTGANVLTF.